These 9 T cell receptor beta chains share one sample of origin, sequenced in a study of identical twins' blood T cells (dated by TCRdb to the early 2010s). Libraries were prepared through 5' RACE. Reads for this sample came from an Illumina Genome Analyzer IIx. Clones were called with MiXCR by TCRdb after fastp trimmed the public reads at Q25, and only in-frame beta chains were retained. Rows are combined by CDR3 protein, so each entry shows the most common genes and DNA. The sample yields roughly 380,000 distinct CDR3 sequences; more than 25% were counted once. About 6% of the sample goes to the ten largest clones. The sample consisted of PBMCs. These receptors were taken from a woman aged 18 to 55 in good health.

As for this clonotype: A much larger clone lies a single base off, so this may be a read error. CDR3 in amino acids: CASNSQTGLNTEAFF. The CDR3 coding sequence is TGTGCCAGCAACTCACAAACAGGGTTAAACACTGAAGCTTTCTTT. The chain carries TRBV7-2 and TRBJ1-1, with D possibly being TRBD1 (6 bases). The CDR3 contains 15 residues. With 7 bases removed from V and 2 bases from J, the gap between germline ends came to 17 bases. Germline CDR1 SGHTA, CDR2 FQGNSA. Using reference TRBV7-2 and TRBJ1-1 for the parts outside the CDR3, the full variable domain is GAGVSQSPSNKVTEKGKDVELRCDPISGHTALYWYRQSLGQGLEFLIYFQGNSAPDKSGLPSDRFSAERTGGSVSTLTIQRTQQEDSAVYLCASNSQTGLNTEAFFGQGTRLTVV.

This clonotype was counted at least ten times. J is TRBJ2-3 and V is TRBV30; 7 bases line up with TRBD1. Germline CDR1 reads GTSNPN; CDR2 reads SVGIG (reference sequence). The junction had 3 bases not matched to a gene; V was cut back by 7 bases and J by 2 bases. CDR3 length: 12 residues. The CDR3 loop reads CASGTVTDTQYF. The DNA of the CDR3 is TGTGCCTCCGGGACAGTCACAGATACGCAGTATTTT.

Comment on this clonotype: Since a much larger clone is just one base distant, this may be a read error. This chain uses TRBV2 with TRBJ1-2; D is uncertain. The CDR3 runs to 15 residues. Trimming cost V 2 bases and J 2 bases, with 12 bases left between them. Germline V gene data show CDR1 as SNHLY and CDR2 as FYNNEI. The CDR3 spells CASSERSPRNYGYTF. CDR3 sequence (DNA): TGTGCCAGCAGTGAAAGGAGCCCCAGGAACTATGGCTACACCTTC. Drawing the rest from reference TRBV2 and TRBJ1-2, the complete variable domain is EPEVTQTPSHQVTQMGQEVILRCVPISNHLYFYWYRQILGQKVEFLVSFYNNEISEKSEIFDDQFSVERPDGSNFTLKIRSTKLEDSAMYFCASSERSPRNYGYTFGSGTRLTVV.

The genes are TRBV20-1 and TRBJ1-6; perhaps TRBD1 as D (6 bases). This CDR3 is 15 amino acids long. CDR1 and CDR2 from the germline V gene are DFQATT and SNEGSKA (reference sequence). Trimming removed 5 bases at V and 3 bases at J, with 14 bases between. The CDR3: CSALKPGHYNSPLHF. CDR3 in DNA: TGCAGTGCTCTCAAACCGGGACACTATAATTCACCCCTCCACTTT.

The chain joins TRBV12-3 or TRBV12-4 to TRBJ1-5; 7 bases line up with TRBD1. The CDR3 length is 14 residues. J lost 5 bases, V lost 5 bases, and 6 bases had no gene match. The CDR3 sequence: CASSTGTEYQPQHF. DNA for the CDR3: TGTGCCAGCAGTACCGGGACAGAGTATCAGCCCCAGCATTTT.

This rearrangement joins TRBV4-3 to TRBJ2-5; the D gene is possibly TRBD2 (6 bases). CDR1 and CDR2 from the germline V gene are LGHNA and YSLEER. The ends were cut back, 2 bases at V and 3 bases at J, with 16 bases in the middle. The CDR3 spans 16 residues. The CDR3 nucleotides read TGCGCCAGCAGCCAACCCACCCTAGCGCCGGAAGAGACCCAGTACTTC. Residues: CASSQPTLAPEETQYF.

This clonotype has a count of ten or more. This chain joins TRBV20-1 and TRBJ1-1; TRBD1 might be the D (6 bases). This CDR3 region has 17 residues. Between the trimmed V and J ends, which lost 0 bases and 5 bases, there was a span of 22 bases. Germline V lookup: CDR1 DFQATT, CDR2 SNEGSKA (reference sequence). CDR3 in DNA: TGCAGTGCTAGAGACGCCTCAGAGAGGGGGATTGAGACTGAAGCTTTCTTT. The encoded protein is CSARDASERGIETEAFF.

This clonotype was picked up a small number of times. V usage is TRBV27 and J usage is TRBJ2-2; D gene ambiguous. Germline assignment: CDR1 MNHEY and CDR2 SMNVEV (reference sequence). CDR3 length: 14 amino acids. Trimming pared 6 bases from V and 3 bases from J, leaving 11 bases between. CDR3 in DNA: TGTGCCAGCAGAGTTTTGGTGGACACCGGGGAGCTGTTTTTT. This translates into CASRVLVDTGELFF.

V is TRBV7-8 and J is TRBJ2-2; possible D gene TRBD1, 6 bases. The germline V gene encodes CDR1 SGHVS and CDR2 FQNEAQ. The CDR3 contains 16 residues. V was trimmed by 5 bases and J by 3 bases, leaving 16 bases between them. The CDR3 bases are TGTGCCAGCAGCCCCTACCAGGGGCCGTACACCGGGGAGCTGTTTTTT. It codes for CASSPYQGPYTGELFF.